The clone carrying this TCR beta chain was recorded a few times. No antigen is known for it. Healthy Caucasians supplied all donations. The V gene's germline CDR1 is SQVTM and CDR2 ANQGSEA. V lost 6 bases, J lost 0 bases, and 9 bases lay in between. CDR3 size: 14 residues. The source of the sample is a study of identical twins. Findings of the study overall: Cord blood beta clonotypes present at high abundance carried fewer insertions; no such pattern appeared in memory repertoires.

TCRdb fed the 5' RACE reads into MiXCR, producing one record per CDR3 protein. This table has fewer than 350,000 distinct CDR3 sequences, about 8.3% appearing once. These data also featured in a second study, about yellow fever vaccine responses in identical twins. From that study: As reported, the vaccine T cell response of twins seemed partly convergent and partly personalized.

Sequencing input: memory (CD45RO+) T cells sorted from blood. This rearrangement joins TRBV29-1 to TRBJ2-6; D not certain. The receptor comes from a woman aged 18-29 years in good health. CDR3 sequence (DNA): TGCAGCGTACGTCACACCTCTGGGGCCAACGTCCTGACTTTC. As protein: CSVRHTSGANVLTF. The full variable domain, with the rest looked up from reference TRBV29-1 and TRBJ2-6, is SAVISQKPSRDICQRGTSLTIQCQVDSQVTMMFWYRQQPGQSLTLIATANQGSEATYESGFVIDKFPISRPNLTFSTLTVSNMSPEDSSIYLCSVRHTSGANVLTFGAGSRLTVL.